Listed here are 8 T cell receptor beta chains from one sample, sequenced in a study of technical replicates of blood from several donors. Method: immunoSEQ multiplex PCR; TCRdb's copy keeps in-frame clones and lacks some. Of approximately 53,000 clones in the sample, approximately 95% are singletons; the top ten hold around 0.4%. The sequencing sample was made of T cells isolated from PBMCs. Receptor source: a human donor in good health.

The chain carries TRBV9 and TRBJ2-5; the D gene is possibly TRBD1 (6 bases). CDR3 size: 15 residues. Trimming shortened V by 4 bases and J by 4 bases, and 17 bases separated the two germline ends. Germline V gene data show CDR1 as SGDLS and CDR2 as YYNGEE. The CDR3 reads CASSPTGQGRETQYF. The DNA of the CDR3 is TGTGCCAGCAGCCCCACGGGCCAGGGGCGAGAGACCCAGTACTTC.

The V and J genes are TRBV7-2 and TRBJ2-5; D may be TRBD2 (5 bases). Germline CDR1 is SGHTA and CDR2 is FQGNSA. The CDR3 spans 14 residues. The germline V and J ends were trimmed by 5 bases and 5 bases, with 15 bases remaining between them. The DNA of the CDR3 is TGTGCCAGCAGCCCAGGTCGGGGATCGGAGACCCAGTACTTC. Protein sequence: CASSPGRGSETQYF.

This clone occurred once. This chain uses TRBV9 with TRBJ2-7; maybe TRBD1 (5 bases). This CDR3 contains 16 residues. Trimming left V 6 bases short and J 6 bases short, with 25 bases between. The germline CDR1 and CDR2 sequences are SGDLS and YYNGEE. CDR3 residues: CASTAGPDTSATEQYF. The CDR3 bases are TGTGCCAGCACCGCTGGACCGGACACCTCAGCCACCGAGCAGTACTTC.

The rearrangement links TRBV30 to TRBJ1-1; the D gene is possibly TRBD1 (5 bases). Trimming removed 3 bases from V and 1 base from J, with 9 bases in between. This CDR3 is built from 13 residues. Germline V CDR1 and CDR2: GTSNPN, SVGIG (reference sequence). CDR3 in amino acids: CAWSFRENTEAFF. As DNA, the CDR3 is TGTGCCTGGAGCTTCAGGGAGAACACTGAAGCTTTCTTT.

The CDR3 coding sequence is TGTGCCAGCAGCTTGACAGGAACCCACGAGCAGTACTTC. Amino acid sequence: CASSLTGTHEQYF. The V and J genes are TRBV7-3 and TRBJ2-7; a possible D gene is TRBD1 (6 bases). The germline CDR1 and CDR2 sequences are SGHTA and FQGTGA. The CDR3 sequence is 13 residues long. The ends were cut back, 3 bases at V and 5 bases at J, with 11 bases in the middle.

This clone appeared a single time. The rearrangement links TRBV18 to TRBJ1-3; D possibly corresponds to TRBD1 (5 bases). Trimming removed 5 bases from V and 0 bases from J, with 5 bases in between. The CDR3 extends over 13 amino acids. CDR1 and CDR2 (germline): KGHSH, LQKENI. The chain's CDR3 is CASSDSSGNTIYF. The DNA of the CDR3 is TGTGCCAGCTCAGACAGCTCTGGAAACACCATATATTTT.

This chain connects TRBV11-2 to TRBJ2-7; 10 bases are a match to TRBD1. Trimming took 5 bases from V and 5 from J; bases not matched to a gene: 12. The CDR3 runs 16 residues. From germline, CDR1 is SGHAT and CDR2 FQNNGV. The CDR3 sequence is CASSISWGQGIHEQYF. CDR3 nucleotide sequence: TGTGCCAGCAGCATTAGCTGGGGACAGGGGATCCACGAGCAGTACTTC. Filled out from reference TRBV11-2 and TRBJ2-7, the complete variable domain reads EAGVAQSPRYKIIEKRQSVAFWCNPISGHATLYWYQQILGQGPKLLIQFQNNGVVDDSQLPKDRFSAERLKGVDSTLKIQPAKLEDSAVYLCASSISWGQGIHEQYFGPGTRLTVT.

The rearrangement uses TRBV4-1 and TRBJ2-5; 13 bases line up with TRBD2. V trimming: 6 bases; J trimming: 4 bases; junction bases outside the gene matches: 5. CDR3 size: 15 residues. CDR1 and CDR2 (germline): MGHRA, YSYEKL. CDR3 in DNA: TGCGCCAGCAGTCGGACTAGCGGGAGAAGAGAGACCCAGTACTTC. Translating gives CASSRTSGRRETQYF.